The clone carrying this TCR beta chain showed up just once. Its antigen is unidentified. Using its own MiXCR run on the reads, TCRdb lists one record per CDR3 protein. The sample includes a few hundred thousand distinct CDR3 sequences, approximately 30% of them seen just once. These data belong to a study of T cell repertoires in cytomegalovirus infection. Study information: Alongside well-studied HLA-B-restricted CMV epitopes, recently identified HLA-C-restricted CMV epitopes were also used. Public TCR beta signatures provided an indication of both CMV infection and a matching HLA type.

Study outcomes and limitations: Ex vivo responses were dominated by HLA-C-restricted CMV-specific TCR beta clonotypes. Pooled public TCR beta family frequency picked out CMV carriers with the relevant HLA.

Germline assignment: CDR1 MNHNS and CDR2 SASEGT. V lost 5 bases to trimming and J lost 9 bases; unmatched junction nucleotides: 16. CDR3 length: 17 amino acids. This TCR derives from a human donor in good health (CMV status not recorded). Some clones in this sample may be carry-over from other donors' samples. The chain joins TRBV6-1 to TRBJ1-6; 7 bases are shared with TRBD1. Material: cultured PBMCs, obtained from culture after CMV antigen stimulation. The CDR3 is CASSRADWKGAFSPLHF. The DNA for the CDR3 is TGTGCCAGCAGTAGGGCGGACTGGAAGGGGGCCTTTTCACCCCTCCACTTT.